These 19 T cell receptor beta chains originate from one sample sequenced in a study of post-analysis software for immune sequencing data. Study results and limitations: A few TRBV segments occurring more often in patients than controls included TRBV5-6, TRBV5-1 and TRBV20-1.

Their cognate antigens are unknown. Prepared libraries of TCR beta cDNA carried unique molecular identifiers. One entry per CDR3 protein results from TCRdb running MiXCR on the PCR reads. The table has 650,000 to 850,000 distinct CDR3 sequences, around 53% seen once. Sequencing was performed on blood. The receptors originated from a girl aged 10 to 17 with multiple sclerosis.

This clonotype was recorded a few times. The chain employs TRBV15 and TRBJ2-3; D is possibly TRBD1 (6 bases). Trimming cost V 3 bases and J 3 bases, with 10 bases left between them. Germline values: CDR1 LNHNV, CDR2 YYDKDF (reference sequence). This CDR3 is 14 amino acids long. This chain's CDR3 is CATSRNRETDTQYF. The DNA for the CDR3 is TGTGCCACCAGCAGGAACAGGGAGACAGATACGCAGTATTTT.

This clonotype has a handful of counts. The V call is TRBV6-2 or TRBV6-3, the J call TRBJ1-6, with 7 positions matching TRBD1. From germline, CDR1 is MNHEY and CDR2 SVGEGT. The CDR3 has 14 residues. Trimming at V came to 5 bases and at J to 9 bases, leaving 7 bases not matched to a gene. This CDR3 reads CASSRQGAISPLHF. The CDR3 region has the DNA TGTGCCAGCAGTCGACAGGGCGCCATTTCACCCCTCCACTTT.

The V call is TRBV18, the J call TRBJ2-1; 8 bases fit TRBD2. J was trimmed by 4 bases and V by 1 base; bases with no gene match: 27. The CDR3 is 23 amino acids. In germline, CDR1 is KGHSH, CDR2 LQKENI. In DNA, the CDR3 is TGTGCCAGCTCACCACGGCCCGTGAGTAGCGGGAAGCCTGCCCCCTCTCTTTACAATGAGCAGTTCTTC. Translated, it gives CASSPRPVSSGKPAPSLYNEQFF. The whole variable domain, remainder taken from reference TRBV18 and TRBJ2-1, is NAGVMQNPRHLVRRRGQEARLRCSPMKGHSHVYWYRQLPEEGLKFMVYLQKENIIDESGMPKERFSAEFPKEGPSILRIQQVVRGDSAAYFCASSPRPVSSGKPAPSLYNEQFFGPGTRLTVL.

The chain recombines TRBV15 with TRBJ2-3; 7 bases fit TRBD2. The CDR3 is made up of 15 amino acids. Germline V lookup: CDR1 LNHNV, CDR2 YYDKDF (reference sequence). V lost 0 bases and J lost 4; bases outside the gene matches: 4. CDR3 sequence reads: CATSRDGGGADTQYF. In nucleotides, the CDR3 is TGTGCCACCAGCAGAGATGGGGGAGGGGCAGATACGCAGTATTTT.

This clonotype occurred many times. The chain has TRBV6-4 and TRBJ2-3; TRBD2 matches 15 bases. V shed 3 bases, J shed 4 bases, and the junction held 5 bases outside the gene matches. The CDR3 runs to 17 residues. From germline, CDR1 is MRHNA and CDR2 SNTAGT. The CDR3 spells CASSESGLAGGADTQYF. The CDR3 DNA reads TGTGCCAGCAGTGAATCAGGACTAGCGGGAGGGGCAGATACGCAGTATTTT.

V and J are TRBV20-1 and TRBJ2-5; 7 bases align to TRBD1. The CDR3 sequence is 13 residues long. Trimming at V came to 4 bases and at J to 3 bases, leaving 5 bases not matched to a gene. Germline values: CDR1 DFQATT, CDR2 SNEGSKA (reference sequence). CDR3 DNA sequence: TGCAGTGCTACAAAACAGGGGAAAGAGACCCAGTACTTC. It translates to CSATKQGKETQYF.

The chain employs TRBV25-1 and TRBJ2-1, with 8 bases matching TRBD1. From germline, CDR1 is MGHDK and CDR2 SYGVNS. This CDR3 contains 15 residues. The J segment lost 8 bases and the V segment lost 3 bases, leaving 9 bases of the junction unmatched. The CDR3 is CASSDTGGLEDEQFF. DNA for the CDR3: TGTGCCAGCAGTGACACAGGGGGTTTGGAGGATGAGCAGTTCTTC. Full variable domain (missing parts from reference TRBV25-1 and TRBJ2-1): EADIYQTPRYLVIGTGKKITLECSQTMGHDKMYWYQQDPGMELHLIHYSYGVNSTEKGDLSSESTVSRIRTEHFPLTLESARPSHTSQYLCASSDTGGLEDEQFFGPGTRLTVL.

The chain uses TRBV21-1 and TRBJ2-5; the table assigns TRBD1, which was not confirmed against the DNA. The better agreement between TRBJ2-7 and the DNA end casts doubt on the J call. TRBV21-1 is a listed pseudogene. This CDR3 has 17 amino acids. This CDR3 is CASSKGLGGRSSYEQYF. CDR3 bases: TGTGCCAGCAGCAAAGGACTTGGCGGGCGAAGCTCCTACGAGCAGTACTTC.

The J gene is TRBJ2-4, the V gene TRBV20-1; D is possibly TRBD1 (6 bases). V was pared by 7 bases and J by 0 bases, with 16 bases between. This CDR3 has 15 residues. Germline V gives CDR1 DFQATT, CDR2 SNEGSKA (reference sequence). The CDR3 DNA sequence: TGCAGTGTCCGCAGGGGCTTCCTAGCCAAAAACATTCAGTACTTC. This gives the protein CSVRRGFLAKNIQYF.

This chain links TRBV7-9 with TRBJ2-4, with D possibly matching TRBD2 (6 bases). The better agreement between TRBJ2-7 and the DNA end casts doubt on the J call. The CDR3 contains 15 residues. Germline V gene data show CDR1 as SEHNR and CDR2 as FQNEAQ (reference sequence). The chain's CDR3 is CASSFSLGDFYEQYF. CDR3 coding DNA: TGTGCCAGCAGCTTTAGCCTTGGGGACTTTTACGAGCAGTACTTC.

The gene calls are TRBV18 and TRBJ2-1; 9 nucleotides agree with TRBD1. The junction had 10 bases not matched to a gene; V was cut back by 4 bases and J by 6 bases. CDR3 length: 16 amino acids. Germline assignment: CDR1 KGHSH and CDR2 LQKENI. CDR3 loop: CASSHPGQGRPNEQFF. The CDR3 nucleotides read TGTGCCAGCTCACACCCGGGACAGGGCAGACCCAATGAGCAGTTCTTC.

The chain joins TRBV5-5 to TRBJ2-1; the D is unclear. CDR3 size: 15 residues. Germline assignment: CDR1 SGHKS and CDR2 YYEKEE (reference sequence). Trimming cost V 6 bases and J 0 bases, with 13 bases left between them. CDR3 residues: CASTFGPSSYNEQFF. The CDR3 DNA sequence: TGTGCCAGCACCTTTGGACCCAGCTCCTACAATGAGCAGTTCTTC.

This chain connects TRBV10-3 to TRBJ2-5, with D perhaps TRBD2 (5 bases). The CDR3 length is 16 residues. The V gene lost 2 bases and the J gene lost 2 bases, with 15 bases spanning the gap. CDR1 is ENHRY and CDR2 is SYGVKD in the germline V gene. In nucleotides, the CDR3 is TGTGCCATCAGTGAGCGCCGAGAGGGCCGACAAGAGACCCAGTACTTC. It yields the protein CAISERREGRQETQYF.

This clonotype was observed a few times. The chain couples TRBV7-6 to TRBJ2-7, with a tentative D call TRBD2 (6 bases). V dropped 5 bases and J dropped 5 bases, with 22 bases sitting between them. CDR1 SGHVS and CDR2 FNYEAQ come from the germline V gene. The CDR3 is 16 residues long. CDR3 nucleotide sequence: TGTGCCAGCAGCCCAGGCCACGGGGGATTTGTCCACGAGCAGTACTTC. As protein: CASSPGHGGFVHEQYF.

A note on this clonotype: The germline gene is not matched at one end of the junction; a read error may be the cause. The chain is built from TRBV12-3 or TRBV12-4 and TRBJ2-1; D unresolved. The length of the CDR3 is 14 residues. This CDR3 reads CASGLLAVYNEQFF. The CDR3 DNA sequence: TGTGCCAGCGGTTTGCTGGCTGTCTACAATGAGCAGTTCTTC.

This chain connects TRBV9 to TRBJ2-7, with D uncertain. V was trimmed by 4 bases and J by 4 bases, leaving 12 bases between them. Germline CDR1 and CDR2: SGDLS and YYNGEE. This CDR3 region has 13 residues. This CDR3 reads CASSPHRDYEQYF. The CDR3 nucleotides are TGTGCCAGCAGCCCCCACCGAGATTACGAGCAGTACTTC.

The chain couples TRBV7-2 to TRBJ2-3, with D possibly matching TRBD1 (6 bases). The germline V gene encodes CDR1 SGHTA and CDR2 FQGNSA. V dropped 5 bases and J dropped 8 bases, with 11 bases sitting between them. This CDR3 has 12 amino acids. The CDR3 reads CASSARGGTQYF. In DNA, the CDR3 is TGTGCCAGCAGCGCCCGAGGGGGTACGCAGTATTTT.

This chain uses TRBV6-5 with TRBJ1-2; perhaps TRBD1 as D (5 bases). The CDR3 has 15 residues. Trimming shortened V by 2 bases and J by 0 bases, and 10 bases separated the two germline ends. Germline lookup yields CDR1 MNHEY and CDR2 SVGAGI. CDR3 protein: CASSYGGAANYGYTF. CDR3 DNA: TGTGCCAGCAGTTACGGGGGAGCAGCTAACTATGGCTACACCTTC.

Points on this clonotype: The CDR3 does not close with the conserved phenylalanine or tryptophan, likely indicating a read error. The chain uses TRBV29-1 and TRBJ2-4, with TRBD1 as a possible D gene (6 bases). Per the germline V gene, CDR1 is SQVTM and CDR2 is ANQGSEA. V was shortened by 8 bases and J by 6 bases, with 14 bases between the two germline ends. CDR3 length: 12 residues. In nucleotides, the CDR3 is TGCAGCTTCAACATACAGGGAAACATTCAGTACGTC. This translates into CSFNIQGNIQYV.